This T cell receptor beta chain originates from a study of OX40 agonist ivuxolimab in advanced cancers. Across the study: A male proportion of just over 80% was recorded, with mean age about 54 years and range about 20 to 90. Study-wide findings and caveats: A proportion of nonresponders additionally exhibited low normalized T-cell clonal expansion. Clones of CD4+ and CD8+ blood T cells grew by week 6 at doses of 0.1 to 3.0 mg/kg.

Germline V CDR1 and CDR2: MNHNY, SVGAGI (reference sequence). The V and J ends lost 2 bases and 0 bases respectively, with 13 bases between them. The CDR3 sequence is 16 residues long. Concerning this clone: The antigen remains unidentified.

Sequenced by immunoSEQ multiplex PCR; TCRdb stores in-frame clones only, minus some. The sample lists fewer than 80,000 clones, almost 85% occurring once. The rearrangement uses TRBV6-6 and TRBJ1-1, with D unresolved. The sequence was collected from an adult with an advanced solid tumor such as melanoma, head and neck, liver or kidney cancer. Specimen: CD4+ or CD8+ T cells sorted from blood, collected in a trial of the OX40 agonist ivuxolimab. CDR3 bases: TGTGCCAGCAGTTACGGGCCCGGCAGTCTGAACACTGAAGCTTTCTTT. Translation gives CASSYGPGSLNTEAFF.